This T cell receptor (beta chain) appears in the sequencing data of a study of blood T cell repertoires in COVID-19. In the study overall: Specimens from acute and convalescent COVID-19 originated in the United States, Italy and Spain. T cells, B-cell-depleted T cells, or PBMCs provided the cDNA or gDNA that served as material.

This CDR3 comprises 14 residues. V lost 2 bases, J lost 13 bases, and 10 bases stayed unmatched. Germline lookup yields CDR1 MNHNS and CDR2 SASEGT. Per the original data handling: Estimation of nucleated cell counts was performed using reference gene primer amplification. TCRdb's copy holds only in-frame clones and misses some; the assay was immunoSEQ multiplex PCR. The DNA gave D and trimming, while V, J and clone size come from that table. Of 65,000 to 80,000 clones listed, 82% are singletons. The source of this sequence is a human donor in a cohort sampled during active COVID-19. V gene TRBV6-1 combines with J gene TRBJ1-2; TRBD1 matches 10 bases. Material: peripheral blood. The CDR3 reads CASSELDRGRLGTF. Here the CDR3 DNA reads TGTGCCAGCAGTGAACTCGACAGGGGGCGCCTCGGCACCTTC.